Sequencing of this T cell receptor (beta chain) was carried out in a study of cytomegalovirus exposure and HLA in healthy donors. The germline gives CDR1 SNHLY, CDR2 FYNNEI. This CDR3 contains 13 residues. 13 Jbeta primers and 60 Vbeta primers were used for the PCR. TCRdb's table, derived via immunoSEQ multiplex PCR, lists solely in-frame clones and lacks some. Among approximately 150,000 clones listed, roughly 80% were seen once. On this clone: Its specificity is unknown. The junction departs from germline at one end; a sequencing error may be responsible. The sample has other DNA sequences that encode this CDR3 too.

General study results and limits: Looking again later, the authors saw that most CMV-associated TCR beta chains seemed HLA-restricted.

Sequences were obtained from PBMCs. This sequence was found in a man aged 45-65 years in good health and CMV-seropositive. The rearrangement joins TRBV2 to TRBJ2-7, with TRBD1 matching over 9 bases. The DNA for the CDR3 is TGTGCCAGCACCGGGACAGGGACGCGGGAGCAGTACTTT. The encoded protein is CASTGTGTREQYF.